This is a list of T cell receptor beta chains from one sample in a study of CD8+CD57+ T cells in acquired aplastic anemia. TCRdb itself ran the reads through MiXCR, one entry per CDR3 protein. The table includes about 160,000 distinct CDR3 sequences, around 45% detected once. Sequencing used sorted CD4+, CD8+, or CD8+CD57+ T cells (not recorded which) from PBMCs. The receptors come from a human donor in good health. Both conserved end residues are part of each CDR3. Fields, in order: clone size, J gene, D gene, V gene, CDR3 protein, CDR3 DNA. D genes are given only for firm matches. Some rows have no size entry. The others give once, few or many, or a class for an expanded clone.

size: once; J: TRBJ2-3; D: -; V: TRBV29-1; CDR3: CSVELVGRTDTQYF; DNA: TGCAGCGTTGAACTGGTGGGGAGAACAGATACGCAGTATTTT
size: many; J: TRBJ2-3; D: -; V: TRBV7-8; CDR3: CASSFLQGGLRTDTQYF; DNA: TGTGCCAGCAGCTTTCTACAGGGGGGGCTCCGCACAGATACGCAGTATTTT
size: -; J: TRBJ2-5; D: -; V: TRBV20-1; CDR3: CSASVAVQETQYF; DNA: TGCAGTGCTAGTGTGGCAGTTCAAGAGACCCAGTACTTC
size: -; J: TRBJ1-3; D: -; V: TRBV7-2; CDR3: CASSLLGNTIYF; DNA: TGTGCCAGCAGCCTCCTAGGAAACACCATATATTTT
size: many; J: TRBJ2-7; D: -; V: TRBV29-1; CDR3: CSVAQNEQYF; DNA: TGCAGCGTTGCCCAGAACGAGCAGTACTTC
size: many; J: TRBJ1-2; D: -; V: TRBV29-1; CDR3: CSVERDPGRGYTF; DNA: TGCAGCGTTGAACGGGACCCAGGACGTGGCTACACCTTC
size: many; J: TRBJ1-6; D: TRBD1; V: TRBV12-3/TRBV12-4; CDR3: CASSSKAGTVGSPLHF; DNA: TGTGCCAGCAGTTCCAAAGCCGGGACAGTCGGTTCACCCCTCCACTTT
size: few; J: TRBJ2-1; D: -; V: TRBV28; CDR3: CASSLLGGRTYNEQFF; DNA: TGTGCCAGCAGTTTATTAGGCGGGCGGACCTACAATGAGCAGTTCTTC
size: once; J: TRBJ1-2; D: -; V: TRBV2; CDR3: CASSERLNSGYTF; DNA: TGTGCCAGCAGTGAAAGGCTGAACTCTGGCTACACCTTC
size: many; J: TRBJ2-1; D: TRBD1; V: TRBV19; CDR3: CASSIGQGIYNEQFF; DNA: TGTGCCAGTAGTATCGGACAGGGGATATACAATGAGCAGTTCTTC
size: -; J: TRBJ1-1; D: TRBD1; V: TRBV12-3/TRBV12-4; CDR3: CASRQTGRTEAFF; DNA: TGTGCCAGCAGACAGACAGGGAGGACTGAAGCTTTCTTT
size: -; J: TRBJ2-6; D: TRBD1; V: TRBV12-3/TRBV12-4; CDR3: CASCRLRDRAPGANVLTF; DNA: TGTGCCAGCTGCCGGCTCCGGGACAGGGCCCCTGGGGCCAACGTCCTGACTTTC
size: -; J: TRBJ1-6; D: -; V: TRBV19; CDR3: CASSLQIYNSPLHF; DNA: TGTGCCAGTAGTTTGCAGATCTATAATTCACCCCTCCACTTT
size: many; J: TRBJ1-1; D: -; V: TRBV19; CDR3: CASSIGQRLNTEAFF; DNA: TGTGCCAGTAGTATTGGGCAGAGACTTAACACTGAAGCTTTCTTT
size: many; J: TRBJ2-1; D: -; V: TRBV4-3; CDR3: CASSQAQGRNEQFF; DNA: TGCGCCAGCAGCCAGGCACAGGGACGAAATGAGCAGTTCTTC
size: many; J: TRBJ2-2; D: -; V: TRBV7-9; CDR3: CASSARTVNTGELFF; DNA: TGTGCCAGCAGCGCCAGGACAGTTAACACCGGGGAGCTGTTTTTT
size: -; J: TRBJ1-2; D: -; V: TRBV10-3; CDR3: CAIINDYGYTF; DNA: TGTGCCATCATTAACGACTATGGCTACACCTTC
size: -; J: TRBJ2-2; D: TRBD2; V: TRBV28; CDR3: CASSLHGRGRTGELFF; DNA: TGTGCCAGCAGTTTACACGGGAGGGGAAGAACCGGGGAGCTGTTTTTT
size: -; J: TRBJ2-2; D: -; V: TRBV7-2; CDR3: CASSLSFPAELFF; DNA: TGTGCCAGCAGCTTATCCTTCCCGGCGGAGCTGTTTTTT
size: few; J: TRBJ2-1; D: TRBD2; V: TRBV10-3; CDR3: CASQTSGVSNEQFF; DNA: TGTGCCAGCCAGACTAGCGGGGTAAGCAATGAGCAGTTCTTC
size: -; J: TRBJ2-7; D: -; V: TRBV7-2; CDR3: CASSPSWELGYEQYF; DNA: TGTGCCAGTAGCCCCAGTTGGGAACTCGGCTACGAGCAGTACTTC
size: -; J: TRBJ1-4; D: TRBD1; V: TRBV11-2; CDR3: CASSLTLDRAGGEKLFF; DNA: TGTGCCAGCAGCTTAACTCTGGACAGGGCGGGCGGTGAAAAACTGTTTTTT
size: few; J: TRBJ2-1; D: TRBD2; V: TRBV19; CDR3: CASSMSGGRYNEQFF; DNA: TGTGCCAGTAGTATGAGCGGGGGCCGCTACAATGAGCAGTTCTTC
size: many; J: TRBJ2-2; D: -; V: TRBV20-1; CDR3: CSASLTGSPGELFF; DNA: TGCAGTGCTAGCCTTACCGGGAGCCCCGGGGAGCTGTTTTTT
size: few; J: TRBJ2-1; D: TRBD2; V: TRBV6-2/TRBV6-3; CDR3: CASTGGGGRNEQFF; DNA: TGTGCCAGCACCGGCGGGGGGGGGAGGAATGAGCAGTTCTTC
size: -; J: TRBJ1-5; D: -; V: TRBV12-5; CDR3: CAIEILGPLKFYSNQPQHF; DNA: TGTGCTATAGAGATCCTAGGACCGCTGAAGTTTTATAGCAATCAGCCCCAGCATTTT
size: many; J: TRBJ1-2; D: -; V: TRBV4-2; CDR3: CASSQVSQDYGYTF; DNA: TGTGCCAGCAGCCAAGTTTCCCAAGACTATGGCTACACCTTC
size: -; J: TRBJ2-3; D: TRBD2; V: TRBV11-2; CDR3: CASSLGPGLAGDTDTQYF; DNA: TGTGCCAGCAGCTTAGGTCCGGGACTAGCGGGGGACACAGATACGCAGTATTTT
size: once; J: TRBJ2-7; D: -; V: TRBV6-5; CDR3: CASSYRGSSYEQYF; DNA: TGTGCCAGCAGTTACCGGGGTAGCTCCTACGAGCAGTACTTC
size: -; J: TRBJ1-6; D: -; V: TRBV20-1; CDR3: CSAIQGTWSPLHF; DNA: TGCAGTGCTATACAGGGAACGTGGTCACCCCTCCACTTT
size: -; J: TRBJ1-2; D: -; V: TRBV19; CDR3: CASESVETTNYGYTF; DNA: TGTGCCAGTGAGAGCGTGGAGACTACTAACTATGGCTACACCTTC
size: many; J: TRBJ2-5; D: -; V: TRBV7-2; CDR3: CASRGMGETQYF; DNA: TGTGCCAGCCGGGGGATGGGGGAGACCCAGTACTTC
size: -; J: TRBJ2-7; D: TRBD2; V: TRBV10-2; CDR3: CASHGGIAGKGEQYF; DNA: TGCGCCTCCCACGGGGGTATAGCGGGAAAGGGCGAGCAGTACTTC
size: many; J: TRBJ1-5; D: -; V: TRBV20-1; CDR3: CSARVLGNGNQPQHF; DNA: TGCAGTGCTAGAGTCTTAGGGAACGGCAATCAGCCCCAGCATTTT
size: -; J: TRBJ2-3; D: -; V: TRBV15; CDR3: CATSRQVQVTDTQYF; DNA: TGTGCCACCAGCAGGCAGGTACAGGTCACAGATACGCAGTATTTT
size: many; J: TRBJ2-7; D: TRBD1; V: TRBV12-3/TRBV12-4; CDR3: CASSFTGGTYEQYF; DNA: TGTGCCAGCAGTTTCACAGGGGGAACCTACGAGCAGTACTTC
size: -; J: TRBJ2-7; D: -; V: TRBV20-1; CDR3: CSASLAAVHEQYF; DNA: TGCAGTGCTAGTTTGGCAGCCGTCCACGAGCAGTACTTC
size: once; J: TRBJ2-3; D: -; V: TRBV4-1; CDR3: CASSHGDSRITDTQYF; DNA: TGCGCCAGCAGCCACGGGGACTCTCGAATCACAGATACGCAGTATTTT
size: -; J: TRBJ2-7; D: -; V: TRBV29-1; CDR3: CSVLTGFYEQYF; DNA: TGCAGCGTCCTTACAGGCTTCTACGAGCAGTACTTC
size: -; J: TRBJ1-2; D: TRBD1; V: TRBV7-8; CDR3: CASSLTGGVYGYTF; DNA: TGTGCCAGCAGCTTAACAGGGGGCGTCTATGGCTACACCTTC
size: once; J: TRBJ1-4; D: -; V: TRBV20-1; CDR3: CSAGEKLFF; DNA: TGCAGTGCGGGTGAAAAACTGTTTTTT